The 22 T cell receptor beta chains listed next were all sequenced from one sample in a study of T cell responses to AZD1222 COVID-19 vaccine. The assay was immunoSEQ multiplex PCR, and TCRdb's table has in-frame clones only and misses some. Here the sample spans about 140,000 clones, more than 85% being singletons. Source: peripheral blood, taken on day 0 of AZD1222 vaccination. These receptors came from an adult in good health.

The gene calls are TRBV27 and TRBJ1-5; D perhaps matches TRBD1 (6 bases). This CDR3 has 16 residues. Deletions cut 6 bases from V and 5 bases from J, with 20 bases between. Germline V gene lookup returns CDR1 MNHEY and CDR2 SMNVEV (reference sequence). The CDR3 reads CASSTQSDRHDQPQHF. The DNA for the CDR3 is TGTGCCAGCAGCACCCAGTCGGACAGACATGATCAGCCCCAGCATTTT.

V is TRBV27 and J is TRBJ1-5; D might be TRBD1 (6 bases). CDR3 length: 15 amino acids. Trimming pared 2 bases from V and 3 bases from J, leaving 11 bases between. CDR1 is MNHEY, CDR2 SMNVEV, per germline (reference sequence). The CDR3 region has the DNA TGTGCCAGCAGTTTAGGGGGGGCCATCAATCAGCCCCAGCATTTT. Encoded protein: CASSLGGAINQPQHF.

The rearrangement uses TRBV6-2 or TRBV6-3 and TRBJ1-2; D call uncertain. CDR3 length equals 13 residues. The germline V gene has CDR1 MNHEY and CDR2 SVGEGT. Trimming took off 0 bases at V and 6 bases at J, with 8 bases between the two ends. The DNA of the CDR3 is TGTGCCAGCAGTTACTCCACCCCCGATGGCTACACCTTC. Encoded protein: CASSYSTPDGYTF.

V and J are TRBV11-3 and TRBJ2-7; maybe TRBD2 (5 bases). The CDR3 consists of 14 residues. The ends were cut back, 2 bases at V and 0 bases at J, with 8 bases in the middle. Germline CDR1 and CDR2: SGHNT and YENEEA. CDR3 DNA sequence: TGTGCCAGCAGCTTATTTAGCGACTCCTACGAGCAGTACTTC. This encodes CASSLFSDSYEQYF.

The table lists this clone with a count of one. CDR3 nucleotides: TGTGCCAGCAGCTATCTAGCGGAGAACACCGGGGAGCTGTTTTTT. It specifies CASSYLAENTGELFF. J is TRBJ2-2 and V is TRBV5-4; the match to TRBD2 covers 7 bases. In germline, CDR1 is SGHNT, CDR2 YYREEE (reference sequence). After removal of 3 bases from V and 1 base from J, the junction contained 3 bases not matched to a gene. The CDR3 covers 15 residues. Looking up the rest from reference TRBV5-4 and TRBJ2-2 gives the full variable domain: ETGVTQSPTHLIKTRGQQVTLRCSSQSGHNTVSWYQQALGQGPQFIFQYYREEENGRGNFPPRFSGLQFPNYSSELNVNALELDDSALYLCASSYLAENTGELFFGEGSRLTVL.

The V and J genes are TRBV11-2 and TRBJ1-3, with D possibly TRBD1 on 5 matching bases. The ends were cut back, 1 base at V and 5 bases at J, with 15 bases in the middle. The CDR3 runs to 16 residues. Germline values: CDR1 SGHAT, CDR2 FQNNGV. In DNA form, the CDR3 reads TGTGCCAGCAGCTTAGGGAGGGGACGGGTCCGAAACACCATATATTTT. Translation: CASSLGRGRVRNTIYF.

This chain links TRBV5-4 with TRBJ1-3; D perhaps matches TRBD1 (5 bases). The CDR3 covers 15 residues. The V gene lost 0 bases and the J gene lost 4 bases, with 11 bases spanning the gap. Germline CDR1 SGHNT, CDR2 YYREEE (reference sequence). CDR3 sequence reads: CASSLVGERGNTIYF. The CDR3 DNA sequence: TGTGCCAGCAGCTTGGTGGGGGAGCGGGGAAACACCATATATTTT. Full variable domain (missing parts from reference TRBV5-4 and TRBJ1-3): ETGVTQSPTHLIKTRGQQVTLRCSSQSGHNTVSWYQQALGQGPQFIFQYYREEENGRGNFPPRFSGLQFPNYSSELNVNALELDDSALYLCASSLVGERGNTIYFGEGSWLTVV.

The chain combines TRBV10-3 with TRBJ1-3; D not certain. The CDR3 runs 15 residues. Germline V CDR1 and CDR2: ENHRY, SYGVKD. Trimming removed 7 bases from V and 0 bases from J, with 13 bases in between. DNA of the CDR3: TGTGCCATCACCCCCCAGGCCCGCTCTGGAAACACCATATATTTT. It encodes CAITPQARSGNTIYF.

The CDR3 DNA reads as TGTGCCAGCAGCCAAGAGGTGGGGACACCAGGAAACACCATATATTTT. Translation: CASSQEVGTPGNTIYF. This chain links TRBV5-4 with TRBJ1-3, with D maybe TRBD1 (6 bases). V was trimmed by 4 bases and J by 4 bases, leaving 18 bases between them. CDR1 is SGHNT, CDR2 YYREEE, per germline (reference sequence). CDR3 length: 16 residues. Based on the CDR3 plus reference TRBV5-4 and TRBJ1-3, the full variable domain is ETGVTQSPTHLIKTRGQQVTLRCSSQSGHNTVSWYQQALGQGPQFIFQYYREEENGRGNFPPRFSGLQFPNYSSELNVNALELDDSALYLCASSQEVGTPGNTIYFGEGSWLTVV.

The chain employs TRBV6-4 and TRBJ2-2; no definite D call. Germline V gene sequence: CDR1 MRHNA, CDR2 SNTAGT. V was trimmed by 5 bases and J by 5 bases, leaving 9 bases between them. The CDR3 is 13 residues long. Here the CDR3 reads CASSPLETGELFF. DNA of the CDR3: TGTGCCAGCAGTCCCCTCGAAACCGGGGAGCTGTTTTTT.

CDR3 residues: CASSIWSQPQHF. CDR3 nucleotide sequence: TGTGCCAGTAGTATTTGGTCTCAGCCCCAGCATTTT. V gene TRBV19 combines with J gene TRBJ1-5, with D hard to call. V dropped 3 bases and J dropped 6 bases, with 6 bases sitting between them. Germline-derived CDR1 and CDR2 are LNHDA and SQIVND (reference sequence). The CDR3 sequence is 12 residues long.

This clone was picked up one time. The chain is built from TRBV6-5 and TRBJ1-1, with 8 bases matching TRBD1. After removal of 0 bases from V and 6 bases from J, the junction contained 9 bases not matched to a gene. Per the germline V gene, CDR1 is MNHEY and CDR2 is SVGAGI. The CDR3 extends over 16 amino acids. CDR3 sequence: CASSYSGPDRGSEAFF. CDR3 sequence (DNA): TGTGCCAGCAGTTACTCAGGACCTGACAGGGGCTCTGAAGCTTTCTTT.

V and J are TRBV19 and TRBJ2-3, with 8 bases matching TRBD1. The CDR3 spans 14 residues. Germline CDR1 LNHDA, CDR2 SQIVND (reference sequence). Unmatched junction bases numbered 3, after V lost 3 bases and J lost 4 bases. CDR3 coding DNA: TGTGCCAGTAGTATTGAACAGGGGGCAGATACGCAGTATTTT. This codes for CASSIEQGADTQYF. Full variable domain (remainder filled in from reference TRBV19 and TRBJ2-3): DGGITQSPKYLFRKEGQNVTLSCEQNLNHDAMYWYRQDPGQGLRLIYYSQIVNDFQKGDIAEGYSVSREKKESFPLTVTSAQKNPTAFYLCASSIEQGADTQYFGPGTRLTVL.

J is TRBJ1-5 and V is TRBV30; 7 nucleotides align to TRBD1. The CDR3 totals 15 residues. Trimming at V came to 2 bases and at J to 0 bases, leaving 4 bases not matched to a gene. CDR1 and CDR2 from the germline V gene are GTSNPN and SVGIG (reference sequence). CDR3 coding DNA: TGTGCCTGGAGTACAAGGGACAGTAGCAATCAGCCCCAGCATTTT. It translates to CAWSTRDSSNQPQHF.

This chain uses TRBV12-3 or TRBV12-4 with TRBJ1-1; 9 bases are shared with TRBD1. The CDR3 is 13 residues long. V dropped 8 bases and J dropped 2; count of bases not matched to a gene: 3. DNA of the CDR3: TGTGCCAGCGGGACAGGGCGAAACACTGAAGCTTTCTTT. Translation: CASGTGRNTEAFF.

The chain is built from TRBV21-1 and TRBJ2-1; the table's D call of TRBD1 was not tested on the DNA. TRBV21-1 is classified as a pseudogene. The CDR3 has 15 amino acids. The CDR3 here is CASSKVCDRIGEQFF. For the CDR3, the DNA is TGTGCCAGCAGCAAAGTCTGTGACAGGATAGGTGAGCAGTTCTTC.

DNA for the CDR3: TGCGCCAGCAGCTCCCTAGCGGAATCCTACGAGCAGTACTTC. Amino acids: CASSSLAESYEQYF. J is TRBJ2-7 and V is TRBV5-1; TRBD2 aligns across 7 bases. This CDR3 region has 14 residues. The germline V gene has CDR1 SGHRS and CDR2 YFSETQ. V trimming: 3 bases; J trimming: 1 base; junction bases outside the gene matches: 4.

The V and J genes are TRBV10-1 and TRBJ1-1; D is unresolved. In germline, CDR1 is WNHNN, CDR2 SYGVQD (reference sequence). V lost 3 bases and J 4 bases, leaving 15 bases between the germline ends. The CDR3 has 15 amino acids. Here the CDR3 DNA reads TGCGCCAGCAGTGACCACGCAGGAGGGTTCACTGAAGCTTTCTTT. Protein product: CASSDHAGGFTEAFF.

In DNA, the CDR3 is TGTGCCAGCAGTTACTCCCGAGAGACCCAGTACTTC. Translating gives CASSYSRETQYF. The J gene is TRBJ2-5, the V gene TRBV6-6; D is unclear. The CDR3 has 12 amino acids. Germline values: CDR1 MNHNY, CDR2 SVGAGI (reference sequence). Between the trimmed V and J ends, which lost 0 bases and 4 bases, there was a span of 3 bases.

The chain joins TRBV14 to TRBJ2-1; 10 bases map to TRBD2. J lost 12 bases, V lost 0 bases, and 5 bases had no gene match. CDR1 is SGHDN, CDR2 FVKESK, per germline. This CDR3 has 14 amino acids. The CDR3 protein is CASSQERTSGSQFF. Written as DNA, the CDR3 is TGTGCCAGCAGCCAAGAACGGACTAGCGGTTCGCAGTTCTTC.

This clone was seen a single time. V is TRBV5-4 and J is TRBJ1-6; tentative D call: TRBD1 (5 bases). Germline CDR1 is SGHNT and CDR2 is YYREEE (reference sequence). The CDR3 length is 15 residues. Between the trimmed V and J ends, which lost 4 bases and 11 bases, there was a span of 19 bases. The chain's CDR3 is CASSTDLGESPPLHF. DNA of the CDR3: TGTGCCAGCAGCACCGACCTAGGGGAAAGCCCACCCCTCCACTTT.

The rearrangement links TRBV28 to TRBJ1-5; D is unclear. V lost 7 bases to trimming and J lost 1 base, with 11 bases between them. The CDR3 covers 14 residues. The germline V gene has CDR1 MDHEN and CDR2 SYDVKM. In DNA, the CDR3 is TGTGCCAGCACTCCCGGGAGAAGCAATCAGCCCCAGCATTTT. Encoded protein: CASTPGRSNQPQHF.